This T cell receptor beta chain was profiled in a study of T cells in Graves' hyperthyroidism and ophthalmopathy. The CDR3 has 12 amino acids. Germline V gives CDR1 SGHRS, CDR2 YFSETQ. V shed 4 bases and J shed 0 bases, with 3 bases lying between them. RNA transcripts provided the source from which TCR beta CDR3 regions were amplified. HTBI primers were employed in a first-round RT-PCR of the TCR CDR3. TCRdb called the multiplex PCR reads again in MiXCR, with one record for every CDR3 protein. The top ten clones hold 3.7% of a sample with about 350,000 distinct CDR3 sequences, about a fifth of them seen once. PBMCs were collected from an approximately 9.5 ml volume of fresh peripheral blood. This clonotype was observed a few times.

The V gene is TRBV5-1, the J gene TRBJ2-3; D gene unclear. The clonotype was recovered from a woman aged 18-35 years with Graves' hyperthyroidism. Material: blood. CDR3 nucleotides: TGCGCCAGCAGCCATAGCACAGATACGCAGTATTTT. It codes for CASSHSTDTQYF.